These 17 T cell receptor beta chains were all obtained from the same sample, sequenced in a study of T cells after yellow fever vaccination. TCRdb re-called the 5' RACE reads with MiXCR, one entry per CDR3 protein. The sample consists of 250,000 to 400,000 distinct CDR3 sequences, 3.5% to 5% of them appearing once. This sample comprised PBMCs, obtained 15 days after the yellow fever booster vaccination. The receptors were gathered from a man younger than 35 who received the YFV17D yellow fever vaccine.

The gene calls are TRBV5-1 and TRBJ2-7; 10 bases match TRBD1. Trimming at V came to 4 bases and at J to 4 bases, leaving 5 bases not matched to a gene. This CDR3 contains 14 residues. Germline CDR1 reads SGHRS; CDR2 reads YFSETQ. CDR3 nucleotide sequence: TGCGCCAGCAGCAAGGGACAGGGGATATACGAGCAGTACTTC. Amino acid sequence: CASSKGQGIYEQYF.

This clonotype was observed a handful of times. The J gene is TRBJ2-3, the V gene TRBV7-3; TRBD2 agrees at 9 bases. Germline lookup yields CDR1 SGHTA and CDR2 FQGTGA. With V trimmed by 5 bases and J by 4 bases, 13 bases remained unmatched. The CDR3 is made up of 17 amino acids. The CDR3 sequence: CASSAEAGGRMADTQYF. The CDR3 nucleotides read TGTGCCAGCAGCGCCGAAGCGGGGGGCCGAATGGCAGATACGCAGTATTTT.

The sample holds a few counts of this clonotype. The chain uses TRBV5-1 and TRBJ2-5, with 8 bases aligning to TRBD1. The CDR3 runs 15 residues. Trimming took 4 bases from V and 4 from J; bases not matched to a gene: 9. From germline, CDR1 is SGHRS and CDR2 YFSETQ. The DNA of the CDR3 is TGCGCCAGCAGCCACGGGACAGGCTATGGAGAGACCCAGTACTTC. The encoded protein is CASSHGTGYGETQYF.

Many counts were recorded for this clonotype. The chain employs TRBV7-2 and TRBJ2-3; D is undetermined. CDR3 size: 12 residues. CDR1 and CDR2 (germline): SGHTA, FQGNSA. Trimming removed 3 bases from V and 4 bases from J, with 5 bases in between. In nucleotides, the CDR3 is TGTGCCAGCAGCTTTCCCCCAGATACGCAGTATTTT. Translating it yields CASSFPPDTQYF.

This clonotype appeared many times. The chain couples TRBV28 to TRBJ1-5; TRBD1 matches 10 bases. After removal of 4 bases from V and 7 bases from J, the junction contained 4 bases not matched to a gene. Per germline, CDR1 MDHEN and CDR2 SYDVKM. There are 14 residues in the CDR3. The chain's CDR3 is CASSWGQGKQPQHF. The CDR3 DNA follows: TGTGCCAGCAGTTGGGGACAGGGGAAGCAGCCCCAGCATTTT. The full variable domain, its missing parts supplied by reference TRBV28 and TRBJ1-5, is DVKVTQSSRYLVKRTGEKVFLECVQDMDHENMFWYRQDPGLGLRLIYFSYDVKMKEKGDIPEGYSVSREKKERFSLILESASTNQTSMYLCASSWGQGKQPQHFGDGTRLSIL.

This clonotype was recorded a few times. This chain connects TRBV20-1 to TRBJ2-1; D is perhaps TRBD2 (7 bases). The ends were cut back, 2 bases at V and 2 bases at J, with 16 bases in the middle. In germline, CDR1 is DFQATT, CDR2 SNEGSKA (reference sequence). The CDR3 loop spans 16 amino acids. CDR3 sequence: CSARIRGASTYNEQFF. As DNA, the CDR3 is TGCAGTGCTAGAATTCGGGGGGCCAGTACCTACAATGAGCAGTTCTTC.

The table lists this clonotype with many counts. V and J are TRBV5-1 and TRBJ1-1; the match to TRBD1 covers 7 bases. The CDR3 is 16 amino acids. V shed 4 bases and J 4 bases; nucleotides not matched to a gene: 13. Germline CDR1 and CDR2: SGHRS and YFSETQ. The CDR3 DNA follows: TGCGCCAGCAGCCCCAGGGGGTGGGGGCGCGGCACTGAAGCTTTCTTT. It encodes CASSPRGWGRGTEAFF. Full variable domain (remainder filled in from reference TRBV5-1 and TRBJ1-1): KAGVTQTPRYLIKTRGQQVTLSCSPISGHRSVSWYQQTPGQGLQFLFEYFSETQRNKGNFPGRFSGRQFSNSRSEMNVSTLELGDSALYLCASSPRGWGRGTEAFFGQGTRLTVV.

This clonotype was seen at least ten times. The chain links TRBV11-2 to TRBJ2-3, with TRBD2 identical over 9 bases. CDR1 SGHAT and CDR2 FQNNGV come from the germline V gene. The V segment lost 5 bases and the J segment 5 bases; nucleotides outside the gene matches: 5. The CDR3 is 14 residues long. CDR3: CASSLSGGVDTQYF. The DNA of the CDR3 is TGTGCCAGCAGCCTTAGCGGGGGAGTAGATACGCAGTATTTT.

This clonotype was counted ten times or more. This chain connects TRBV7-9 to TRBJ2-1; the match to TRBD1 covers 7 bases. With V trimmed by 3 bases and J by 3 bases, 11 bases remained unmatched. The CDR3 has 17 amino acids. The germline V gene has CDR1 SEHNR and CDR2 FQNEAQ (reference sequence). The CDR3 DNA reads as TGTGCCAGCAGCTTTTCTCTGTGGGACAGTTACTACAATGAGCAGTTCTTC. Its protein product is CASSFSLWDSYYNEQFF. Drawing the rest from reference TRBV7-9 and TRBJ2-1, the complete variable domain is DTGVSQNPRHKITKRGQNVTFRCDPISEHNRLYWYRQTLGQGPEFLTYFQNEAQLEKSRLLSDRFSAERPKGSFSTLEIQRTEQGDSAMYLCASSFSLWDSYYNEQFFGPGTRLTVL.

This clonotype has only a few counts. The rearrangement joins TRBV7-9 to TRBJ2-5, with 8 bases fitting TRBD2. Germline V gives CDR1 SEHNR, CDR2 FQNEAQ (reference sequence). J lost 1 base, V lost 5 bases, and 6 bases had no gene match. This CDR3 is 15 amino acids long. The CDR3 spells CASSLNGGAQETQYF. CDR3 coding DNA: TGTGCCAGCAGCCTGAACGGGGGGGCCCAAGAGACCCAGTACTTC.

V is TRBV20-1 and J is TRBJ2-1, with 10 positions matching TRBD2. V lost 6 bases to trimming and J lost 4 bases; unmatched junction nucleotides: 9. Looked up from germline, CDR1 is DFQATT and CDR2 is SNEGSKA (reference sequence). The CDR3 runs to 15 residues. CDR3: CSASSGGGLYNEQFF. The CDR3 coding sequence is TGCAGTGCGTCAAGCGGGGGGGGACTATACAATGAGCAGTTCTTC.

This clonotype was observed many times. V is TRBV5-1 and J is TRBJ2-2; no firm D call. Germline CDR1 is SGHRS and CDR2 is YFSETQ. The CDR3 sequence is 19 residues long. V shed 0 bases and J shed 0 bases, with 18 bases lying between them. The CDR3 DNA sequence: TGCGCCAGCAGCTTGGCCGCTAGGGTAACCATCGCGAACACCGGGGAGCTGTTTTTT. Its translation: CASSLAARVTIANTGELFF.

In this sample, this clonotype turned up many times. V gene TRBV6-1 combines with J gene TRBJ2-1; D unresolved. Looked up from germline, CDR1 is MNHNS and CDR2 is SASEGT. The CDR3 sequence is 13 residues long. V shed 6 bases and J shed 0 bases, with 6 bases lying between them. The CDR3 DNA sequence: TGTGCCAGCAGACAGATCTCCTACAATGAGCAGTTCTTC. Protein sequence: CASRQISYNEQFF.

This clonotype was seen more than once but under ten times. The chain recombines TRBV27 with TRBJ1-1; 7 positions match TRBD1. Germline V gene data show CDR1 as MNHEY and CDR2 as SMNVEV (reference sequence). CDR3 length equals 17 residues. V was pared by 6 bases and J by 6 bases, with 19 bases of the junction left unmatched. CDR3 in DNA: TGTGCCAGCAGCTCACCCCGTGTAGGACAGGTCTCTTCTGAAGCTTTCTTT. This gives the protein CASSSPRVGQVSSEAFF.

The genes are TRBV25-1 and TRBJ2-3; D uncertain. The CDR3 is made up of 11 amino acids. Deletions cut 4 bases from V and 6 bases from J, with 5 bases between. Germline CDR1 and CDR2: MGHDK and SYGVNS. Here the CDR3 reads CASSGHDTQYF. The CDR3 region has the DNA TGTGCCAGCAGTGGGCATGATACGCAGTATTTT.

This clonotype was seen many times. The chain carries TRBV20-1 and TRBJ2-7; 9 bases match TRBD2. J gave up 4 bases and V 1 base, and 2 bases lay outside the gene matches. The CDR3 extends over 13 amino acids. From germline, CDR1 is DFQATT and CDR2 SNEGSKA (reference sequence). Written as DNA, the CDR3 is TGCAGTGCTAGAGGCGGGGGGGCTTACGAGCAGTACTTC. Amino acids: CSARGGGAYEQYF.

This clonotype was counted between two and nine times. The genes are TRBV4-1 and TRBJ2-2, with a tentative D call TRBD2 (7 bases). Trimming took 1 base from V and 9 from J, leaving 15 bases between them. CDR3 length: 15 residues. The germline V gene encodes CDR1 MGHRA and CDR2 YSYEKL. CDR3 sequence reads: CASSQGGGGFRELFF. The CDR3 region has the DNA TGCGCCAGCAGCCAAGGAGGGGGGGGTTTCAGGGAGCTGTTTTTT.